The 23 T cell receptor beta chains below were found in one sample sequenced in a study of identical twins. TCRdb analysed the 5' RACE reads with MiXCR anew, one entry per CDR3 protein. The data show 450,000 or so distinct CDR3 sequences, more than 20% seen once. This sample also belongs to another study, concerning T cells expressing NK-cell markers.

The specimen sequenced was CD4+ T cells sorted from blood. The origin of the receptors is a woman under 30 in good health.

V is TRBV28 and J is TRBJ2-5; 10 nucleotides match TRBD2. This CDR3 has 15 residues. V gave up 3 bases and J gave up 5 bases; unmatched junction bases: 6. CDR1 MDHEN and CDR2 SYDVKM come from the germline V gene. The chain's CDR3 is CASSFSSGRGETQYF. CDR3 DNA: TGTGCCAGCAGTTTTTCTAGCGGGAGAGGGGAGACCCAGTACTTC.

This chain uses TRBV11-3 with TRBJ2-1; tentative D call: TRBD1 (6 bases). The CDR3 contains 14 residues. The germline gives CDR1 SGHNT, CDR2 YENEEA. Trimming pared 6 bases from V and 6 bases from J, leaving 15 bases between. In DNA, the CDR3 is TGTGCCAGCAGGCTGGAGACAGGACCCAATGAGCAGTTCTTC. Translation gives CASRLETGPNEQFF.

This clonotype was seen repeatedly, ten times or more. The chain is built from TRBV20-1 and TRBJ1-5, with TRBD1 as a possible D gene (5 bases). V was trimmed by 0 bases and J by 2 bases, leaving 8 bases between them. The CDR3 covers 14 residues. CDR1 and CDR2 (germline): DFQATT, SNEGSKA (reference sequence). The CDR3 loop is CSARDRAGNQPQHF. The CDR3 DNA follows: TGCAGTGCTAGAGACAGGGCCGGCAATCAGCCCCAGCATTTT.

Ten or more counts support this clonotype. The V gene is TRBV27, the J gene TRBJ2-1; 12 positions match TRBD2. Unmatched junction bases numbered 6, after V lost 4 bases and J lost 8 bases. The germline V gene has CDR1 MNHEY and CDR2 SMNVEV (reference sequence). There are 15 residues in the CDR3. CDR3 in DNA: TGTGCCAGCAGTTCCGGACTAGCGGGAAGTCATGAGCAGTTCTTC. This sequence encodes CASSSGLAGSHEQFF.

The rearrangement uses TRBV5-1 and TRBJ2-7, with D maybe TRBD2 (6 bases). Germline CDR1 is SGHRS and CDR2 is YFSETQ. The CDR3 length is 13 residues. V lost 1 base to trimming and J lost 5 bases, with 10 bases between them. CDR3 sequence (DNA): TGCGCCAGCAGCTTGAGGTCGGGGGACGAGCAGTACTTC. Protein sequence: CASSLRSGDEQYF.

The chain couples TRBV6-2 or TRBV6-3 to TRBJ2-6, with 7 bases lining up with TRBD1. The V gene's germline CDR1 is MNHEY and CDR2 SVGEGT. This CDR3 is 15 amino acids long. Unmatched junction bases numbered 0, after V lost 2 bases and J lost 2 bases. The CDR3 nucleotides are TGTGCCAGCAGTTACAGGGGGCCTGGGGCCAACGTCCTGACTTTC. Its protein product is CASSYRGPGANVLTF.

The chain joins TRBV20-1 to TRBJ2-1; TRBD2 matches 8 bases. Losses at the gene ends were 3 bases for V and 3 bases for J; bases not matched to a gene: 10. The length of the CDR3 is 16 residues. Germline V gives CDR1 DFQATT, CDR2 SNEGSKA (reference sequence). The CDR3 region is CSASFAVLAGYNEQFF. The CDR3 DNA reads as TGCAGTGCTAGTTTTGCAGTCCTAGCGGGCTACAATGAGCAGTTCTTC.

This chain uses TRBV6-1 with TRBJ1-1, with a weak D call TRBD1 (5 bases). Trimming left V 6 bases short and J 11 bases short, with 22 bases between. CDR1 and CDR2 (germline): MNHNS, SASEGT. This CDR3 is built from 14 residues. DNA of the CDR3: TGTGCCAGCAGCCAGACCGGGGTGTCGGACAAGGCTTTCTTT. As protein: CASSQTGVSDKAFF.

This chain connects TRBV20-1 to TRBJ2-2; TRBD2 matches 8 bases. The CDR3 consists of 16 residues. CDR1 and CDR2 (germline): DFQATT, SNEGSKA (reference sequence). V lost 0 bases, J lost 5 bases, and 8 bases stayed unmatched. CDR3: CSARDIGGGRTGELFF. Here the CDR3 DNA reads TGCAGTGCTAGAGATATCGGGGGGGGAAGAACCGGGGAGCTGTTTTTT.

This clonotype was counted between two and nine times. The CDR3 loop is CASSHRQGDDLGELFF. For the CDR3, the DNA is TGTGCCAGCAGCCACAGACAGGGGGATGACCTCGGGGAGCTGTTTTTT. J is TRBJ2-2 and V is TRBV5-6, with 9 nucleotides matching TRBD1. V was clipped by 4 bases and J by 7 bases; unmatched bases: 11. The CDR3 is 16 amino acids. Germline CDR1 SGHDT, CDR2 YYEEEE. Using reference TRBV5-6 and TRBJ2-2 for the parts outside the CDR3, the full variable domain is DAGVTQSPTHLIKTRGQQVTLRCSPKSGHDTVSWYQQALGQGPQFIFQYYEEEERQRGNFPDRFSGHQFPNYSSELNVNALLLGDSALYLCASSHRQGDDLGELFFGEGSRLTVL.

This clonotype was counted many times. The V gene is TRBV7-9, the J gene TRBJ1-3; D gene ambiguous. The CDR3 is 14 amino acids. Germline V gene data show CDR1 as SEHNR and CDR2 as FQNEAQ (reference sequence). V lost 6 bases and J 0 bases, leaving 9 bases between the germline ends. The CDR3 coding sequence is TGTGCCAGCAGTCCCAGCAGCTCTGGAAACACCATATATTTT. Protein sequence: CASSPSSSGNTIYF.

The V call is TRBV4-2, the J call TRBJ2-2; 7 bases are shared with TRBD1. Germline V CDR1 and CDR2: LGHNA, YNFKEQ. This CDR3 comprises 16 residues. J gave up 5 bases and V 4 bases, and 10 bases lay outside the gene matches. CDR3 sequence: CASSPGQPLGTGELFF. CDR3 nucleotides: TGTGCCAGCAGCCCGGGACAGCCCCTAGGGACCGGGGAGCTGTTTTTT.

This clonotype was found a few times. This chain connects TRBV20-1 to TRBJ2-3; TRBD1 agrees at 10 bases. After removal of 6 bases from V and 7 bases from J, the junction contained 13 bases not matched to a gene. Germline CDR1 DFQATT, CDR2 SNEGSKA (reference sequence). The CDR3 is 15 amino acids. CDR3 sequence reads: CSATPGTGVGYTQYF. CDR3 sequence (DNA): TGCAGTGCCACCCCCGGGACAGGGGTCGGGTATACGCAGTATTTT.

This clonotype was recorded a few times. CDR3 DNA sequence: TGCGCCAGCAGCTTGAATCAGGGGGAGACCCAGTACTTC. Its protein product is CASSLNQGETQYF. The V call is TRBV5-1, the J call TRBJ2-5; perhaps TRBD1 as D (6 bases). V shed 1 base and J shed 5 bases, with 9 bases lying between them. The CDR3 contains 13 residues. Looked up from germline, CDR1 is SGHRS and CDR2 is YFSETQ. The variable domain in full, with the rest retrieved from reference TRBV5-1 and TRBJ2-5, is KAGVTQTPRYLIKTRGQQVTLSCSPISGHRSVSWYQQTPGQGLQFLFEYFSETQRNKGNFPGRFSGRQFSNSRSEMNVSTLELGDSALYLCASSLNQGETQYFGPGTRLLVL.

This clonotype was seen a single time. J is TRBJ1-1 and V is TRBV10-3; 7 positions agree with TRBD1. The germline gives CDR1 ENHRY, CDR2 SYGVKD. The CDR3 runs to 14 residues. V shed 6 bases and J 1 base; nucleotides not matched to a gene: 5. CDR3 nucleotides: TGTGCCATCAGAACAGGGGTGGGGAACACTGAAGCTTTCTTT. Its protein product is CAIRTGVGNTEAFF.

This clonotype has just a few counts. The CDR3 reads CASSFGGAGNIQYF. CDR3 coding DNA: TGTGCCAGCAGCTTCGGGGGGGCGGGAAACATTCAGTACTTC. The J gene is TRBJ2-4, the V gene TRBV7-8; TRBD2 agrees at 8 bases. The CDR3 runs to 14 residues. V shed 3 bases and J 6 bases; nucleotides not matched to a gene: 4. In germline, CDR1 is SGHVS, CDR2 FQNEAQ.

In its sample, this clonotype was seen a few times. The chain recombines TRBV7-2 with TRBJ2-1, with TRBD2 as a possible D gene (5 bases). The CDR3 runs 14 residues. Between the trimmed V and J ends, which lost 4 bases and 7 bases, there was a span of 14 bases. Germline V gene lookup returns CDR1 SGHTA and CDR2 FQGNSA. The CDR3 protein is CASSSLALANEQFF. The CDR3 DNA sequence: TGTGCCAGCAGCTCCCTTGCCCTAGCAAATGAGCAGTTCTTC. The full variable domain, with the rest looked up from reference TRBV7-2 and TRBJ2-1, is GAGVSQSPSNKVTEKGKDVELRCDPISGHTALYWYRQSLGQGLEFLIYFQGNSAPDKSGLPSDRFSAERTGGSVSTLTIQRTQQEDSAVYLCASSSLALANEQFFGPGTRLTVL.

There are a few counts of this clonotype. The chain links TRBV5-1 to TRBJ2-1, with D unresolved. CDR1 is SGHRS, CDR2 YFSETQ, per germline. V was shortened by 0 bases and J by 6 bases, with 13 bases between the two germline ends. The CDR3 sequence is 15 residues long. The CDR3 loop reads CASSLEGQRLNEQFF. CDR3 nucleotides: TGCGCCAGCAGCTTGGAAGGCCAAAGACTCAATGAGCAGTTCTTC.

The chain carries TRBV6-2 or TRBV6-3 and TRBJ1-1; no reliable D call. Trimming stripped 7 bases from V and 5 bases from J, with 17 bases between. The germline V gene encodes CDR1 MNHEY and CDR2 SVGEGT. The CDR3 is made up of 14 amino acids. The CDR3 protein is CASIFDGRWTEAFF. As DNA, the CDR3 is TGTGCCAGCATTTTCGACGGGAGGTGGACTGAAGCTTTCTTT.

This chain links TRBV4-3 with TRBJ1-1; no definite D call. The CDR3 totals 16 residues. Germline-derived CDR1 and CDR2 are LGHNA and YSLEER. Deletions cut 0 bases from V and 4 bases from J, with 15 bases between. CDR3 nucleotides: TGCGCCAGCAGCCAAGACTTCGGGGTCCCCGCCACTGAAGCTTTCTTT. Encoded protein: CASSQDFGVPATEAFF.

This clonotype was recorded many times. J is TRBJ2-7 and V is TRBV12-3 or TRBV12-4; D is undetermined. Deletions cut 0 bases from V and 6 bases from J, with 9 bases between. The length of the CDR3 is 13 residues. CDR3 region: CASSLAPVFEQYF. The CDR3 coding sequence is TGTGCCAGCAGTTTAGCACCGGTATTCGAGCAGTACTTC.

This clonotype has just a few counts. V is TRBV11-3 and J is TRBJ2-3; D gene unclear. Trimming pared 2 bases from V and 4 bases from J, leaving 16 bases between. The CDR3 spans 16 residues. Germline CDR1 reads SGHNT; CDR2 reads YENEEA. The CDR3 DNA follows: TGTGCCAGCAGCTTAAGACCAAGGTCGGGCCCAGATACGCAGTATTTT. Protein product: CASSLRPRSGPDTQYF.

This clonotype turned up a few times. This chain joins TRBV6-1 and TRBJ1-1, with 8 bases fitting TRBD1. The CDR3 contains 15 residues. Germline lookup yields CDR1 MNHNS and CDR2 SASEGT. V trimming: 11 bases; J trimming: 0 bases; junction bases outside the gene matches: 11. The CDR3 nucleotides are TGTGCCTCCCTGCCAGGGGGCCGGGTGAACACTGAAGCTTTCTTT. Its translation is CASLPGGRVNTEAFF.